The T cell receptor (beta chain) described here comes from a study of T cells in Graves' hyperthyroidism and ophthalmopathy. Regarding the study as a whole: Through a model of 13 V-J features, ophthalmopathy was separated from stable hyperthyroidism. Blood also showed most of the thyroid clonotypes that were expanded above 0.001.

Exclusion of patients followed from uncontrolled infection, other autoimmune disease, pregnancy or lactation. Using RNA transcripts as the source, TCR beta CDR3 regions were amplified. TCR CDR3 regions were first amplified by RT-PCR with HTBI primers. TCRdb itself ran the multiplex PCR reads through MiXCR, one entry per CDR3 protein. Altogether about 380,000 distinct CDR3 sequences are present, less than 20% being singletons, with the ten largest covering around 40%. This clonotype has ten or more counts. The antigen is not known. The specimen was blood. The sequence was collected from a man aged 18 to 35 with Graves' ophthalmopathy.

The CDR3 region has the DNA TGTGCCAGCAGCGACAGGGGATATGGCTACACCTTC. This codes for CASSDRGYGYTF. The V gene is TRBV2, the J gene TRBJ1-2; 8 positions match TRBD1. This CDR3 is 12 amino acids long. The germline CDR1 and CDR2 sequences are SNHLY and FYNNEI. Germline trimming cut 6 bases from V and 5 bases from J; bases unmatched to any gene: 2.